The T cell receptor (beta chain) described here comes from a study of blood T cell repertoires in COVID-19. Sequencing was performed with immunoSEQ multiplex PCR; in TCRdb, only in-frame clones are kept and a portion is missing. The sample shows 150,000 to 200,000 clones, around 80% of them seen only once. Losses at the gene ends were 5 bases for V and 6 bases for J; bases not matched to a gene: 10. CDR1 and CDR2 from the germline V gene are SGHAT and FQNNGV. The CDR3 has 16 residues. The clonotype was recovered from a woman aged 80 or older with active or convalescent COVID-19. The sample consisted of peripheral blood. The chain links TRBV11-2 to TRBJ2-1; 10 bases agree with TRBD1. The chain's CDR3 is CASSHSRDRGGNEQFF. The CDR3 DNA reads TGTGCCAGCAGCCATTCTCGGGACAGGGGTGGCAATGAGCAGTTCTTC.